This TCR beta chain derives from a study of blood T cell repertoires in COVID-19. Study overall: Specimens from acute and convalescent COVID-19 originated in the United States, Italy and Spain. PBMCs, B-cell-depleted T cells, or T cells provided the cDNA or gDNA that made up the material.

The repertoire was sequenced with immunoSEQ multiplex PCR; TCRdb's copy has only in-frame clones and lacks some. The table shows 200,000 to 250,000 clones, with 85% to 90% occurring only once. Trimming removed 10 bases from V and 0 bases from J, with 15 bases in between. The CDR3 extends over 15 amino acids. Per germline, CDR1 MNHNS and CDR2 SASEGT. Sequenced: peripheral blood. V usage is TRBV6-1 and J usage is TRBJ2-2; a weak D match, TRBD2 (6 bases). The TCR originated in a man older than 75 with acute or convalescent COVID-19. The CDR3 here is CATGRSGANTGELFF. The CDR3 DNA follows: TGTGCCACAGGACGTAGCGGAGCGAACACCGGGGAGCTGTTTTTT.